This TCR beta chain was captured by sequencing in a study of blood T cell repertoires in COVID-19. About the research overall: The samples span acute and convalescent COVID-19 from the United States, Italy and Spain. Sources were T cells, B-cell-depleted T cells, or PBMCs; the material itself was cDNA or gDNA.

The CDR3 consists of 15 residues. V lost 3 bases and J lost 5, with 14 bases in between. Germline lookup yields CDR1 MNHNS and CDR2 SASEGT. As handled by the study authors: By means of reference gene primer amplification, nucleated cell counts were estimated. Clones were read by immunoSEQ multiplex PCR, and TCRdb kept only the in-frame ones, dropping some. Clone size and the V and J calls come from that table; the DNA yielded D and trimming. This sample has tens of thousands of clones, with approximately 91% found just once. The V and J genes are TRBV6-1 and TRBJ1-5; weak D call: TRBD1 (6 bases). This clonotype originated in a man aged 65 to 85 with acute or convalescent COVID-19. Sequencing was performed on peripheral blood. DNA for the CDR3: TGTGCCAGCAGTGATGCGGGAGGGGGGGATCAGCCCCAGCATTTT. Its translation: CASSDAGGGDQPQHF.